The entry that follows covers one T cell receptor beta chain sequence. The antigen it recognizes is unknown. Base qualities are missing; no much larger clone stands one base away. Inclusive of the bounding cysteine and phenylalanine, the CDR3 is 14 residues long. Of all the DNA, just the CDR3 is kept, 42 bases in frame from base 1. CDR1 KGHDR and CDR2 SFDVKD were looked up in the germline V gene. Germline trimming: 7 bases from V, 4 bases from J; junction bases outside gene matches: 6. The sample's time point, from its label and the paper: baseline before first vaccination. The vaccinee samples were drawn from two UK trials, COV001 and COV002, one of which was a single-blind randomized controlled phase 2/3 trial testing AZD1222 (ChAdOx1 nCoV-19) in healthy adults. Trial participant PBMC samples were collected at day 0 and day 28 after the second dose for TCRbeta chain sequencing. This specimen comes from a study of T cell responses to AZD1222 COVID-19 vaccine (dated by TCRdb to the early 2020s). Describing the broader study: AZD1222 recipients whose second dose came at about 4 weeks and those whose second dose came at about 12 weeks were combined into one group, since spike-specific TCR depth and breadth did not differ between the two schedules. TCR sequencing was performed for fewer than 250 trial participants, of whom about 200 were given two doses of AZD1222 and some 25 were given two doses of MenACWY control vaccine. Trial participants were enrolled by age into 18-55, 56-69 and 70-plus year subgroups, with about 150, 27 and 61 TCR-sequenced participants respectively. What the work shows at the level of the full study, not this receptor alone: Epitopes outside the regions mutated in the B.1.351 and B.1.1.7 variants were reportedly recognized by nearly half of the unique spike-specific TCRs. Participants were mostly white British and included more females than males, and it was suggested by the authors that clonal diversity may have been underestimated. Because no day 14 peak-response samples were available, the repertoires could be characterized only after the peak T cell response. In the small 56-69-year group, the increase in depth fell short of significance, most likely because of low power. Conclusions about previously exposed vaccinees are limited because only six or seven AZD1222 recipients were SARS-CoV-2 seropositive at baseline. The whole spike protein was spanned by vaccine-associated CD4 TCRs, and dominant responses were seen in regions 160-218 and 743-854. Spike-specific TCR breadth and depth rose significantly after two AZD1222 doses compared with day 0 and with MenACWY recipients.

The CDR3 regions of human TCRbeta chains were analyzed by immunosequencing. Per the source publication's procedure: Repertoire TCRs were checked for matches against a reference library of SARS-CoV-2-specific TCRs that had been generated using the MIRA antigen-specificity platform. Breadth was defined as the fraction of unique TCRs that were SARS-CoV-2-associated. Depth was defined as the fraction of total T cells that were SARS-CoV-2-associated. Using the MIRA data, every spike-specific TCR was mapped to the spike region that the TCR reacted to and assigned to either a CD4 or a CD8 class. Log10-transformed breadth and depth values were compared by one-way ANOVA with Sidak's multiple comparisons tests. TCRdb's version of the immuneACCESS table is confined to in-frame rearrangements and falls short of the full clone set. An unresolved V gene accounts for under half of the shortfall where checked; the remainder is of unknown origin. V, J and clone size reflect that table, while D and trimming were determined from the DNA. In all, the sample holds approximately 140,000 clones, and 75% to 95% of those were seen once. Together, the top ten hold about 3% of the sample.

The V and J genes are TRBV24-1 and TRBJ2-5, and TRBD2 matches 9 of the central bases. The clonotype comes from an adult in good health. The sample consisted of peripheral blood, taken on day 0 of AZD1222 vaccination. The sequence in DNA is TGTGCCACCAGGAGTAGCGGGGGCATAGAGACCCAGTACTTC. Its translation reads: CATRSSGGIETQYF.